This T cell receptor (beta chain) stems from a study of circulating tumor DNA in untreated peripheral T-cell lymphoma. The method was immunoSEQ multiplex PCR; TCRdb's version includes in-frame clones alone and lacks a portion of them. The top ten clones hold approximately 17% of a sample with about 7,300 clones, around four fifths of them seen once. CDR3 length: 15 amino acids. Per the germline V gene, CDR1 is LGHNT and CDR2 is FRNRAP. Trimming removed 3 bases at V and 1 base at J, with 9 bases between. This clone was detected once. The sample comprised tumor tissue. The V gene is TRBV12-5, the J gene TRBJ2-2; the D gene is possibly TRBD1 (5 bases). The TCR was taken from a human donor with peripheral T-cell lymphoma. CDR3 DNA: TGTGCTAGTGGTTTTTTTAGGGGGAACACCGGGGAGCTGTTTTTT. Its protein is CASGFFRGNTGELFF.